This T cell receptor beta chain was sequenced for a study of shared T cell receptors in the human thymus. This clone was counted between two and nine times. Trimming cost V 4 bases and J 3 bases; bases outside gene matches: 7. The CDR3 is made up of 16 amino acids. CDR1 is MGHRA and CDR2 is YSYEKL in the germline V gene. Produced via immunoSEQ multiplex PCR; TCRdb's table is partial and in-frame only. This sample carries 600,000 or so clones, more than 75% of them seen once, and the ten largest clones take roughly 0.0087%. A further study also used this sample, focusing on human thymus T cells.

The specimen sequenced was thymocytes. This clonotype was obtained from a boy less than two years old with a congenital heart defect. This chain connects TRBV4-1 to TRBJ2-2, with 8 bases matching TRBD2. The CDR3 DNA is TGCGCCAGCAGCCCTCGACTAGCGCGGGACACCGGGGAGCTGTTTTTT. Residues: CASSPRLARDTGELFF.